Below, one T cell receptor beta chain is given with its context. Its antigen is not identified. PCR was performed using 60 Vbeta and 13 Jbeta primers. Profiled with immunoSEQ multiplex PCR; TCRdb holds only in-frame clones, not every one. The sample carries 180,000 or so clones, 60% to 85% recorded once. These data come from a study of cytomegalovirus exposure and HLA in healthy donors. Looking at the study overall: Researchers previously reported finding about 110 million unique TCR beta sequences from roughly 180 million T cells.

J lost 5 bases, V lost 3 bases, and 2 bases had no gene match. Germline V gene data show CDR1 as SGHDN and CDR2 as FVKESK. The CDR3 consists of 15 residues. Notes on the study in general: TCR beta V- and J-gene trimming, according to a later analysis, was linked to a missense DCLRE1C variant. As a later analysis revealed, the rate of TCR association differed by HLA locus, with DRB1 most and HLA-C fewest.

The receptor was derived from a man aged 18 to 29 in good health and CMV-seronegative. The V gene is TRBV14, the J gene TRBJ2-3, with 13 bases aligning to TRBD2. Sequencing was done on a sample of PBMCs. The CDR3 DNA is TGTGCCAGCAGCCACAGACTAGCGGGGGGAGATACGCAGTATTTT. This codes for CASSHRLAGGDTQYF.